These 16 T cell receptor beta chains came from one sample sequenced in a study of T-cell memory formation after mild COVID-19. TCRdb redid the calling of the 5' RACE reads with MiXCR, one entry per CDR3 protein. The sample yields more than 450,000 distinct CDR3 sequences, more than 15% seen once. The sample taken for sequencing was PBMCs or a T cell subset sorted from them (not recorded which). The receptors derive from an adult woman who had mild COVID-19 (a few samples of this study predate the infection). Cell type and time point are not known.

This clonotype showed up just a few times. The chain couples TRBV29-1 to TRBJ2-5; D remains ambiguous. Per the germline V gene, CDR1 is SQVTM and CDR2 is ANQGSEA. Trimming stripped 3 bases from V and 5 bases from J, with 10 bases between. CDR3 length: 12 residues. This CDR3 reads CSVDASRETQYF. The CDR3 nucleotides are TGCAGCGTTGATGCCAGCCGGGAGACCCAGTACTTC.

This clonotype was recorded a few times. V gene TRBV18 combines with J gene TRBJ1-1; 9 nucleotides align to TRBD1. Losses at the gene ends were 3 bases for V and 1 base for J; bases not matched to a gene: 6. This CDR3 is 16 amino acids long. Germline values: CDR1 KGHSH, CDR2 LQKENI. CDR3 region: CASSPRQGGENTEAFF. CDR3 bases: TGTGCCAGCTCACCCCGACAGGGGGGCGAGAACACTGAAGCTTTCTTT.

This clonotype was observed a few times. The chain combines TRBV4-1 with TRBJ1-4; 10 nucleotides match TRBD1. The V gene's germline CDR1 is MGHRA and CDR2 YSYEKL. Unmatched junction bases numbered 5, after V lost 4 bases and J lost 3 bases. The CDR3 contains 16 residues. The CDR3 DNA follows: TGCGCCAGCAGCCGAGGGACAGGGGATCCTAATGAAAAACTGTTTTTT. Residues: CASSRGTGDPNEKLFF.

The CDR3 loop is CASSVGHTSYEQYF. CDR3 nucleotides: TGTGCCAGCAGCGTAGGTCACACATCCTACGAGCAGTACTTC. The chain employs TRBV9 and TRBJ2-7; D remains ambiguous. In germline, CDR1 is SGDLS, CDR2 YYNGEE. This CDR3 comprises 14 residues. V shed 0 bases and J shed 1 base, with 8 bases lying between them.

A few counts support this clonotype. The gene calls are TRBV4-3 and TRBJ2-5; TRBD2 agrees at 12 bases. The junction had 9 bases not matched to a gene; V was cut back by 1 base and J by 0 bases. Germline CDR1 is LGHNA and CDR2 is YSLEER. The CDR3 contains 19 residues. CDR3 nucleotides: TGCGCCAGCAGCCAAGCCTATGGACTAGCGGGGACGTACCAAGAGACCCAGTACTTC. As protein: CASSQAYGLAGTYQETQYF.

In its sample, this clonotype was seen a few times. V usage is TRBV15 and J usage is TRBJ2-3; 9 nucleotides align to TRBD1. Trimming removed 5 bases from V and 3 bases from J; junction bases left unmatched: 6. Germline CDR1 and CDR2: LNHNV and YYDKDF (reference sequence). The CDR3 loop spans 15 amino acids. The CDR3 loop is CATSVGTGWTDTQYF. The CDR3 DNA follows: TGTGCCACCAGCGTCGGGACAGGGTGGACAGATACGCAGTATTTT.

The CDR3 DNA sequence: TGCGCCAGCAGCTTGGATCCAGCGGGAGCCCCAGATACGCAGTATTTT. Translated, it gives CASSLDPAGAPDTQYF. V usage is TRBV5-1 and J usage is TRBJ2-3; 8 bases align to TRBD2. The length of the CDR3 is 16 residues. The germline V gene encodes CDR1 SGHRS and CDR2 YFSETQ. V was pared by 0 bases and J by 4 bases, with 7 bases of the junction left unmatched. The full variable domain, its missing parts supplied by reference TRBV5-1 and TRBJ2-3, is KAGVTQTPRYLIKTRGQQVTLSCSPISGHRSVSWYQQTPGQGLQFLFEYFSETQRNKGNFPGRFSGRQFSNSRSEMNVSTLELGDSALYLCASSLDPAGAPDTQYFGPGTRLTVL.

The chain has TRBV24-1 and TRBJ2-1; the match to TRBD2 covers 9 bases. This CDR3 spans 16 amino acids. J gave up 9 bases and V 3 bases, and 11 bases lay outside the gene matches. Germline assignment: CDR1 KGHDR and CDR2 SFDVKD. DNA for the CDR3: TGTGCCACCAGTGATCCTCCGGGACTAGCCGATACTGAGCAGTTCTTC. Its protein is CATSDPPGLADTEQFF.

This chain uses TRBV11-2 with TRBJ2-2; 7 bases agree with TRBD2. This CDR3 contains 14 residues. V dropped 2 bases and J dropped 4; count of bases not matched to a gene: 1. The germline gives CDR1 SGHAT, CDR2 FQNNGV. As DNA, the CDR3 is TGTGCCAGCAGCTTACCTAGCGGCACCGGGGAGCTGTTTTTT. Amino acids: CASSLPSGTGELFF.

This clonotype showed up many times. The rearrangement links TRBV29-1 to TRBJ2-3; D is ambiguous. Germline assignment: CDR1 SQVTM and CDR2 ANQGSEA. Trimming removed 0 bases from V and 2 bases from J, with 3 bases in between. This CDR3 is built from 12 residues. For the CDR3, the DNA is TGCAGCGTTGAAGAAAACACAGATACGCAGTATTTT. Amino acids: CSVEENTDTQYF.

The chain links TRBV6-1 to TRBJ1-1; tentative D call: TRBD1 (5 bases). The CDR3 loop spans 13 amino acids. CDR1 MNHNS and CDR2 SASEGT come from the germline V gene. V was pared by 7 bases and J by 2 bases, with 11 bases between. CDR3 nucleotide sequence: TGTGCCAGCAAGGTGACAGCCAACACTGAAGCTTTCTTT. It yields the protein CASKVTANTEAFF.

This clonotype was seen many times. The chain carries TRBV28 and TRBJ2-3; no firm D call. V lost 4 bases and J 0 bases, leaving 11 bases between the germline ends. Germline values: CDR1 MDHEN, CDR2 SYDVKM. This CDR3 has 15 amino acids. The CDR3 sequence: CASSSIVISTDTQYF. CDR3 in DNA: TGTGCCAGCAGTTCGATTGTTATTAGCACAGATACGCAGTATTTT.

This clonotype was detected only a few times. J is TRBJ2-5 and V is TRBV7-9; the D gene is possibly TRBD1 (6 bases). CDR1 is SEHNR and CDR2 is FQNEAQ in the germline V gene (reference sequence). This CDR3 is built from 16 residues. V lost 0 bases and J lost 5, with 16 bases in between. The CDR3 loop is CASSLARDTAVETQYF. The CDR3, as DNA: TGTGCCAGCAGCTTAGCTCGGGACACTGCGGTGGAGACCCAGTACTTC. The full variable domain, rest sourced from reference TRBV7-9 and TRBJ2-5, is DTGVSQNPRHKITKRGQNVTFRCDPISEHNRLYWYRQTLGQGPEFLTYFQNEAQLEKSRLLSDRFSAERPKGSFSTLEIQRTEQGDSAMYLCASSLARDTAVETQYFGPGTRLLVL.

V usage is TRBV30 and J usage is TRBJ1-5, with TRBD1 as a possible D gene (6 bases). From germline, CDR1 is GTSNPN and CDR2 SVGIG (reference sequence). V was pared by 3 bases and J by 5 bases, with 14 bases between. The CDR3 runs 14 residues. The CDR3 here is CAWSVGGGHQPQHF. The CDR3 DNA follows: TGTGCCTGGAGCGTCGGGGGCGGCCATCAGCCCCAGCATTTT.

The chain is built from TRBV6-5 and TRBJ2-3, with 15 bases lining up with TRBD2. Trimming cost V 0 bases and J 2 bases; bases outside gene matches: 6. The CDR3 totals 19 residues. Germline V gene data show CDR1 as MNHEY and CDR2 as SVGAGI. CDR3 nucleotides: TGTGCCAGCAGTTACTCGGGACTAGCGGGAGGAGGGGTCACAGATACGCAGTATTTT. Translating gives CASSYSGLAGGGVTDTQYF.

This clonotype was counted a few times. V gene TRBV12-3 or TRBV12-4 combines with J gene TRBJ1-1, with 8 bases identical to TRBD1. The CDR3 consists of 16 residues. V shed 5 bases, J shed 1 base, and the junction held 9 bases outside the gene matches. The CDR3 is CASSRQAGTGNTEAFF. CDR3 nucleotides: TGTGCCAGCAGTCGTCAAGCCGGGACAGGGAACACTGAAGCTTTCTTT.